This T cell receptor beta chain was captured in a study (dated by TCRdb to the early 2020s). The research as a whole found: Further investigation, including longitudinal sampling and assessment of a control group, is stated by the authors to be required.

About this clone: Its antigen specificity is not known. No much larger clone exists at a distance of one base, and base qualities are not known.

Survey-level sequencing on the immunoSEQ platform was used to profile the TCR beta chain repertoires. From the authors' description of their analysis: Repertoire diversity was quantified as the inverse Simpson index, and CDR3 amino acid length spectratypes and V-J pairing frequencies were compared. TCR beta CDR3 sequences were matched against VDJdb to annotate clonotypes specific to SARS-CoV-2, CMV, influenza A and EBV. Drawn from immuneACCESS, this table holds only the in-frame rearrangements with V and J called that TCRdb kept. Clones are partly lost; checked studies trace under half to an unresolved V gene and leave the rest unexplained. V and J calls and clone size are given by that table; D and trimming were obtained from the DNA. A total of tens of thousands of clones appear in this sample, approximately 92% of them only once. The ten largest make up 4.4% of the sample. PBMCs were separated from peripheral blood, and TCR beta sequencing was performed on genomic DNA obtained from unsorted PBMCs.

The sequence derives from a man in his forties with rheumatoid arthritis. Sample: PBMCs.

CDR3 reads: CSGGTGSFLGYTF. In nucleotides, the sequence is TGCAGCGGAGGGACAGGGTCTTTTCTTGGCTACACCTTC. The V and J genes are TRBV29-1 and TRBJ1-2, with 9 bases aligning to TRBD1. From V the trimming removes 7 bases and from J it removes 7 bases, while the gene matches leave 10 bases of the junction unaccounted for. Measured from the cysteine to the phenylalanine, the CDR3 is 13 residues long. Solely the CDR3 DNA is kept, with 39 bases framed from the first base. Sequences SQVTM (CDR1) and ANQGSEA (CDR2) are obtained from the germline V gene.